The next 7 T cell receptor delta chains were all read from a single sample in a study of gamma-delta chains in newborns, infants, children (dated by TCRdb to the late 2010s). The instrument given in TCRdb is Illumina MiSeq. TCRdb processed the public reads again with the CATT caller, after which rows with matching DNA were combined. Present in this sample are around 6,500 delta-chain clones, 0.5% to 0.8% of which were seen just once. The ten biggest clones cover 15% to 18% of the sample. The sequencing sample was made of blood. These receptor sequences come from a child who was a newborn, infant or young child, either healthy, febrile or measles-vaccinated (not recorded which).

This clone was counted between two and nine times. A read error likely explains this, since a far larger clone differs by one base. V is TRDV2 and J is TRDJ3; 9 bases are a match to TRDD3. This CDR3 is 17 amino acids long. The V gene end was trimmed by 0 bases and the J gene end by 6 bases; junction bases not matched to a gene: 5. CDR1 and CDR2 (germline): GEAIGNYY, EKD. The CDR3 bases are TGTGCCTGTGACACCTGGGGGATAAACTTGGACACCCGACAGATGTTTTTC. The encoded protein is CACDTWGINLDTRQMFF.

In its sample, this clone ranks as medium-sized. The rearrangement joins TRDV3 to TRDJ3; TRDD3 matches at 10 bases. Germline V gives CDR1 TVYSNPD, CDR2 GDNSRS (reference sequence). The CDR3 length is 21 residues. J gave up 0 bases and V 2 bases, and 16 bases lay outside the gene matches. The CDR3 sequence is CAFSGGYLARPSSWDTRQMFF. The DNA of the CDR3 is TGTGCCTTTTCTGGGGGATATTTAGCTCGCCCCAGCTCCTGGGACACCCGACAGATGTTTTTC.

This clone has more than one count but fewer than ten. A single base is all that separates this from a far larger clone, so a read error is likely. The chain's CDR3 is CACYTLFLLGDTDLTAQLFF. CDR3 nucleotides: TGTGCCTGTTACACCCTATTCCTACTGGGGGATACGGACTTGACAGCACAACTCTTCTTT. This sequence joins TRDV2 and TRDJ2; 13 positions match TRDD3. This CDR3 is built from 20 residues. Per germline, CDR1 GEAIGNYY and CDR2 EKD.

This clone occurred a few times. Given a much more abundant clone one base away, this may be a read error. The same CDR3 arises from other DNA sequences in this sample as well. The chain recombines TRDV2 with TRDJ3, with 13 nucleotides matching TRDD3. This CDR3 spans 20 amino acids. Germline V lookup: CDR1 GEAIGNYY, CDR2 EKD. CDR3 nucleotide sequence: TGCGCCTGTGACCGGTTACTGGGGGATACGCGCTCCTGGGACACCCGACAGATGTTTTTC. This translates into CACDRLLGDTRSWDTRQMFF.

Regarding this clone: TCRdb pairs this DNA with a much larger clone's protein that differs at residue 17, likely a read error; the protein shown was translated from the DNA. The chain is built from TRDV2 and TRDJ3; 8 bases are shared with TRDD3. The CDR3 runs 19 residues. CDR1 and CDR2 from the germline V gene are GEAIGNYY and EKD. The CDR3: CACDTVGLGGTWDTRQVFF. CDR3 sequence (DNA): TGTGCCTGTGACACCGTCGGACTGGGGGGGACCTGGGACACCCGACAGGTGTTTTTC.

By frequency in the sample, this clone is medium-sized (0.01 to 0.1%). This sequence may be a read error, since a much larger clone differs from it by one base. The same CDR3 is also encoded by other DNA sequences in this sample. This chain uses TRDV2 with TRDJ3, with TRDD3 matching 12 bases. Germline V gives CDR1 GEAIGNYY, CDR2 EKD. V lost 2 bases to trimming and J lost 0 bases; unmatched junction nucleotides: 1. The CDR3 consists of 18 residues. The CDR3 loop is CACDILGDTSWDTRQMFF. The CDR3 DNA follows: TGTGCCTGTGACATACTGGGGGATACCTCCTGGGACACCCGACAGATGTTTTTC.

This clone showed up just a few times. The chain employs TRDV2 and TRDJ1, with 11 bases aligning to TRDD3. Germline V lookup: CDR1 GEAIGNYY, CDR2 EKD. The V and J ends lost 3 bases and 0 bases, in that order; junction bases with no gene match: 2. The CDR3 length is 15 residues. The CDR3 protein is CACDYWGINTDKLIF. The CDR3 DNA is TGTGCCTGTGACTACTGGGGGATAAACACCGATAAACTCATCTTT.